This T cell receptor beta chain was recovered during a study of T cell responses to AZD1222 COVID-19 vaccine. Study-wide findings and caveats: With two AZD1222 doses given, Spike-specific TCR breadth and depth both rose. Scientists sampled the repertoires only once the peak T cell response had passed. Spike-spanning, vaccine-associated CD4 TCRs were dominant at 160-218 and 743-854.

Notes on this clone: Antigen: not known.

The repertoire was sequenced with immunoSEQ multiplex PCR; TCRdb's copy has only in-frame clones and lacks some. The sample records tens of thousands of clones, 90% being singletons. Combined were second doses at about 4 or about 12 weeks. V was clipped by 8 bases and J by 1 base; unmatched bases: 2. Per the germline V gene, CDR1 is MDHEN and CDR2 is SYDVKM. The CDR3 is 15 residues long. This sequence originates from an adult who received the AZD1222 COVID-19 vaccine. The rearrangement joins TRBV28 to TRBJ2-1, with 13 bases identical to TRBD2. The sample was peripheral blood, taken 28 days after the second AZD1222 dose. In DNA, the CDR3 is TGTGCCAGCGGGACTAGCGGGGCGTCCTACAATGAGCAGTTCTTC. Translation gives CASGTSGASYNEQFF.